A single sample gave rise to the 21 T cell receptor beta chains below, sequenced in a study of CD8+ T cells in alopecia areata. RNA, once extracted, was reverse transcribed into cDNA for use as the sequencing template. Method: immunoSEQ multiplex PCR; TCRdb's copy keeps in-frame clones and lacks some. The repertoire has about 200,000 clones, 56% of them found once; the top ten carry approximately 4.9%. Sequenced input: CD8+ T cells sorted from blood. The receptors come from a human donor in good health.

This chain uses TRBV4-1 with TRBJ1-4, with no clear D. The CDR3 sequence is 13 residues long. Germline V lookup: CDR1 MGHRA, CDR2 YSYEKL. V was cut by 5 bases and J by 6 bases, with 10 bases left in between. The CDR3 reads CASSSRADEKLFF. The CDR3 DNA reads as TGCGCCAGCAGCTCGAGAGCGGATGAAAAACTGTTTTTT.

This clone was picked up a small number of times. This chain connects TRBV6-6 to TRBJ2-3, with 8 positions matching TRBD2. CDR1 MNHNY and CDR2 SVGAGI come from the germline V gene (reference sequence). Unmatched junction bases numbered 6, after V lost 7 bases and J lost 6 bases. This CDR3 spans 13 amino acids. The CDR3 nucleotides are TGTGCCAGCATTGGGACTAGGACCGATACGCAGTATTTT. Translating it yields CASIGTRTDTQYF.

This chain uses TRBV29-1 with TRBJ1-2; D uncertain. The germline V gene has CDR1 SQVTM and CDR2 ANQGSEA. The CDR3 is 12 amino acids. V was trimmed by 5 bases and J by 5 bases, leaving 12 bases between them. The CDR3 loop reads CSVRYEVYGYTF. The DNA of the CDR3 is TGCAGCGTTCGGTACGAAGTTTATGGCTACACCTTC.

The chain combines TRBV5-6 with TRBJ2-3; D gene uncertain. The CDR3 consists of 12 residues. Trimming shortened V by 4 bases and J by 6 bases, and 9 bases separated the two germline ends. CDR1 is SGHDT and CDR2 is YYEEEE in the germline V gene. The CDR3 is CASSTKWDTQYF. In nucleotides, the CDR3 is TGTGCCAGCAGCACGAAATGGGATACGCAGTATTTT. Combining the CDR3 with reference TRBV5-6 and TRBJ2-3 gives the whole variable domain DAGVTQSPTHLIKTRGQQVTLRCSPKSGHDTVSWYQQALGQGPQFIFQYYEEEERQRGNFPDRFSGHQFPNYSSELNVNALLLGDSALYLCASSTKWDTQYFGPGTRLTVL.

The V call is TRBV27, the J call TRBJ1-1; D is uncertain. The CDR3 is 13 residues long. V was clipped by 2 bases and J by 1 base, with 5 bases between them. Germline V lookup: CDR1 MNHEY, CDR2 SMNVEV (reference sequence). CDR3 in DNA: TGTGCCAGCAGTTTACCGGGGAACACTGAAGCTTTCTTT. This encodes CASSLPGNTEAFF.

V usage is TRBV29-1 and J usage is TRBJ1-3; no firm D call. Trimming shortened V by 6 bases and J by 0 bases, and 6 bases separated the two germline ends. The CDR3 has 12 amino acids. Looked up from germline, CDR1 is SQVTM and CDR2 is ANQGSEA. CDR3 sequence: CSVQRSGNTIYF. Here the CDR3 DNA reads TGCAGCGTCCAACGCTCTGGAAACACCATATATTTT.

This sequence joins TRBV27 and TRBJ1-5; D uncertain. This CDR3 contains 14 residues. The ends were cut back, 3 bases at V and 4 bases at J, with 10 bases in the middle. The germline gives CDR1 MNHEY, CDR2 SMNVEV (reference sequence). The CDR3 bases are TGTGCCAGCAGTTTCGGAGGCCGGAATCAGCCCCAGCATTTT. This encodes CASSFGGRNQPQHF.

This clone has a single count. This chain uses TRBV2 with TRBJ2-5; either TRBD1 or TRBD2 may fit D (5 bases each). There are 12 residues in the CDR3. From germline, CDR1 is SNHLY and CDR2 FYNNEI. V lost 10 bases to trimming and J lost 4 bases, with 13 bases between them. In nucleotides, the CDR3 is TGTGCCACCTGGGACCTTGGAGAGACCCAGTACTTC. It encodes CATWDLGETQYF.

The chain uses TRBV4-1 and TRBJ2-5; D might be TRBD1 (5 bases). The CDR3 runs to 15 residues. Germline V CDR1 and CDR2: MGHRA, YSYEKL. V shed 0 bases and J shed 3 bases, with 11 bases lying between them. The CDR3 loop reads CASSQEARTKETQYF. In nucleotides, the CDR3 is TGCGCCAGCAGCCAAGAGGCCAGGACAAAAGAGACCCAGTACTTC.

V and J are TRBV29-1 and TRBJ2-7, with 12 bases matching TRBD2. The CDR3 length is 14 residues. CDR1 and CDR2 from the germline V gene are SQVTM and ANQGSEA. The V and J ends lost 7 bases and 5 bases, in that order; junction bases with no gene match: 9. This CDR3 reads CSAGTSGRGNEQYF. The CDR3 DNA reads as TGCAGCGCCGGGACTAGCGGGCGCGGCAACGAGCAGTACTTC.

The gene calls are TRBV7-9 and TRBJ2-2, with 9 bases aligning to TRBD1. Trimming at V came to 5 bases and at J to 7 bases, leaving 8 bases not matched to a gene. CDR1 is SEHNR, CDR2 FQNEAQ, per germline (reference sequence). The CDR3 length is 15 residues. The CDR3 DNA is TGTGCCAGCAGCGCCGGGACAGGGTCGAGCGGGGAGCTGTTTTTT. Encoded protein: CASSAGTGSSGELFF. The full variable domain, completed using reference TRBV7-9 and TRBJ2-2, is DTGVSQNPRHKITKRGQNVTFRCDPISEHNRLYWYRQTLGQGPEFLTYFQNEAQLEKSRLLSDRFSAERPKGSFSTLEIQRTEQGDSAMYLCASSAGTGSSGELFFGEGSRLTVL.

The gene calls are TRBV4-1 and TRBJ1-1; 9 bases map to TRBD1. CDR3 length: 15 residues. CDR1 is MGHRA, CDR2 YSYEKL, per germline. The J segment lost 1 base and the V segment lost 1 base, leaving 1 base of the junction unmatched. The CDR3 DNA follows: TGCGCCAGCAGCCAAGTACAGGGGGCGAACACTGAAGCTTTCTTT. Its protein is CASSQVQGANTEAFF.

This clone occurred many times. The same CDR3 can be traced to other DNA sequences in this sample. The gene calls are TRBV11-2 and TRBJ1-2; 10 bases line up with TRBD1. CDR1 and CDR2 from the germline V gene are SGHAT and FQNNGV. V shed 5 bases, J shed 6 bases, and the junction held 3 bases outside the gene matches. The CDR3 has 13 residues. CDR3 nucleotides: TGTGCCAGCAGCCTCGGGACAGGGGATGGCTACACCTTC. Residues: CASSLGTGDGYTF.

The V and J genes are TRBV15 and TRBJ2-5; TRBD2 matches 13 bases. V trimming: 5 bases; J trimming: 1 base; junction bases outside the gene matches: 4. From germline, CDR1 is LNHNV and CDR2 YYDKDF (reference sequence). This CDR3 spans 16 amino acids. The CDR3 nucleotides are TGTGCCACCAGCCTGTGGACTAGCGGGGGCCAAGAGACCCAGTACTTC. It yields the protein CATSLWTSGGQETQYF.

This clone showed up just a few times. J is TRBJ2-7 and V is TRBV5-1, with D perhaps assigned TRBD1 or TRBD2 (5 bases each). Trimming removed 2 bases from V and 5 bases from J, with 14 bases in between. CDR3 length equals 14 residues. From germline, CDR1 is SGHRS and CDR2 YFSETQ. CDR3 residues: CASSFRDPIDEQYF. DNA of the CDR3: TGCGCCAGCAGCTTCCGGGACCCCATTGACGAGCAGTACTTC. The whole variable domain, remainder taken from reference TRBV5-1 and TRBJ2-7, is KAGVTQTPRYLIKTRGQQVTLSCSPISGHRSVSWYQQTPGQGLQFLFEYFSETQRNKGNFPGRFSGRQFSNSRSEMNVSTLELGDSALYLCASSFRDPIDEQYFGPGTRLTVT.

V and J are TRBV7-9 and TRBJ1-2; TRBD1 agrees at 7 bases. The V segment lost 2 bases and the J segment 5 bases; nucleotides outside the gene matches: 8. The CDR3 is made up of 15 amino acids. CDR1 is SEHNR and CDR2 is FQNEAQ in the germline V gene (reference sequence). Written as DNA, the CDR3 is TGTGCCAGCAGCTTACCTGGACAGGAGATATATGGCTACACCTTC. Its translation: CASSLPGQEIYGYTF.

The genes are TRBV11-2 and TRBJ2-1, with 8 positions matching TRBD1. CDR3 size: 16 residues. Germline CDR1 is SGHAT and CDR2 is FQNNGV. V shed 6 bases and J 2 bases; nucleotides not matched to a gene: 9. For the CDR3, the DNA is TGTGCCAGCAGGGAGAGCGGACAGGGCACCTACAATGAGCAGTTCTTC. Protein product: CASRESGQGTYNEQFF.

This clone was seen a handful of times. This chain joins TRBV5-1 and TRBJ2-3; 13 nucleotides align to TRBD2. From germline, CDR1 is SGHRS and CDR2 YFSETQ. The CDR3 is 16 residues long. V was pared by 3 bases and J by 4 bases, with 5 bases of the junction left unmatched. CDR3 coding DNA: TGCGCCAGCAGCTATGCCGGACTAGCGGGGGCAGATACGCAGTATTTT. Its translation: CASSYAGLAGADTQYF.

V is TRBV9 and J is TRBJ2-3; perhaps TRBD2 as D (5 bases). The CDR3 covers 14 residues. Germline CDR1 SGDLS, CDR2 YYNGEE. V was trimmed by 3 bases and J by 4 bases, leaving 12 bases between them. Written as DNA, the CDR3 is TGTGCCAGCAGCGCGCTCGGACTGTCAGATACGCAGTATTTT. It specifies CASSALGLSDTQYF. Full variable domain (missing parts from reference TRBV9 and TRBJ2-3): DSGVTQTPKHLITATGQRVTLRCSPRSGDLSVYWYQQSLDQGLQFLIQYYNGEERAKGNILERFSAQQFPDLHSELNLSSLELGDSALYFCASSALGLSDTQYFGPGTRLTVL.

The V and J genes are TRBV7-9 and TRBJ1-2; the D is unclear. The length of the CDR3 is 11 residues. The germline V and J ends were trimmed by 3 bases and 6 bases, with 5 bases remaining between them. Per the germline V gene, CDR1 is SEHNR and CDR2 is FQNEAQ (reference sequence). The CDR3 sequence: CASSLTHGYTF. The CDR3 DNA follows: TGTGCCAGCAGCTTGACACATGGCTACACCTTC.

V and J are TRBV28 and TRBJ2-7, with D unclear. In germline, CDR1 is MDHEN, CDR2 SYDVKM. V lost 3 bases to trimming and J lost 0 bases, with 9 bases between them. The CDR3 runs 14 residues. CDR3 nucleotide sequence: TGTGCCAGCAGTTTCTCCCATAGCTCCTACGAGCAGTACTTC. Translating gives CASSFSHSSYEQYF.